These 26 T cell receptor beta chains were sequenced from one sample in a study of OX40 agonist ivuxolimab in advanced cancers. Assay used: immunoSEQ multiplex PCR; TCRdb lists only in-frame clones, some missing. Of 40,000 to 45,000 clones in the sample, about nine tenths were seen once. The starting material was CD4+ or CD8+ T cells sorted from blood, obtained in a trial of the OX40 agonist ivuxolimab. The receptors derive from an adult with an advanced solid tumor such as melanoma, head and neck, liver or kidney cancer.

The chain joins TRBV7-9 to TRBJ2-5, with TRBD2 matching 10 bases. CDR3 length: 17 amino acids. V shed 5 bases, J shed 5 bases, and the junction held 14 bases outside the gene matches. CDR1 SEHNR and CDR2 FQNEAQ come from the germline V gene (reference sequence). The CDR3 DNA reads as TGTGCCAGCAGCCGAAACCCCCCAGCGGGAGGGCGTGAGACCCAGTACTTC. Translation: CASSRNPPAGGRETQYF.

This chain uses TRBV20-1 with TRBJ1-1; tentatively, D is TRBD1 (5 bases). With 3 bases removed from V and 7 bases from J, the gap between germline ends came to 9 bases. Germline V gives CDR1 DFQATT, CDR2 SNEGSKA (reference sequence). The CDR3 has 11 amino acids. The CDR3 spells CSARGESEAFF. The CDR3 DNA reads as TGCAGTGCTAGGGGGGAAAGTGAAGCTTTCTTT.

The J gene is TRBJ1-5, the V gene TRBV6-6; D might be TRBD1 (6 bases). CDR1 is MNHNY and CDR2 is SVGAGI in the germline V gene (reference sequence). V gave up 8 bases and J gave up 0 bases, with 11 bases separating them. The length of the CDR3 is 14 residues. The CDR3 coding sequence is TGTGCCAGCGGACAGATACTTAGCAATCAGCCCCAGCATTTT. This gives the protein CASGQILSNQPQHF.

This clone was detected only a few times. This chain links TRBV6-1 with TRBJ2-2, with a possible D match to TRBD1 (8 bases). V shed 5 bases and J shed 4 bases, with 14 bases lying between them. CDR1 and CDR2 (germline): MNHNS, SASEGT. This CDR3 is built from 15 residues. Here the CDR3 reads CASSTHRGGTGELFF. In DNA form, the CDR3 reads TGTGCCAGCAGTACTCACAGGGGGGGCACCGGGGAGCTGTTTTTT.

The CDR3 DNA is TGCGCCAGCAGCCCCAGACAAATCTCAGGCACAGATACGCAGTATTTT. It is translated as CASSPRQISGTDTQYF. The genes are TRBV4-1 and TRBJ2-3; D unresolved. The germline gives CDR1 MGHRA, CDR2 YSYEKL. With 4 bases removed from V and 1 base from J, the gap between germline ends came to 15 bases. The CDR3 contains 16 residues.

This clone came up once. The chain recombines TRBV19 with TRBJ1-4; maybe TRBD1 (5 bases). Deletions cut 5 bases from V and 7 bases from J, with 17 bases between. Per germline, CDR1 LNHDA and CDR2 SQIVND (reference sequence). The CDR3 extends over 15 amino acids. CDR3 protein: CASSFTGTVSEKLFF. The CDR3 coding sequence is TGTGCCAGTAGTTTTACCGGGACGGTGTCTGAAAAACTGTTTTTT. Drawing the rest from reference TRBV19 and TRBJ1-4, the complete variable domain is DGGITQSPKYLFRKEGQNVTLSCEQNLNHDAMYWYRQDPGQGLRLIYYSQIVNDFQKGDIAEGYSVSREKKESFPLTVTSAQKNPTAFYLCASSFTGTVSEKLFFGSGTQLSVL.

The chain combines TRBV7-9 with TRBJ2-3; D possibly matches TRBD1 or TRBD2 (5 bases each). Trimming took 4 bases from V and 3 from J, leaving 26 bases between them. The germline V gene encodes CDR1 SEHNR and CDR2 FQNEAQ (reference sequence). There are 19 residues in the CDR3. CDR3 sequence (DNA): TGTGCCAGCAGCTGGAAAGCTGGGACGCCGAGATCAGAAACAGATACGCAGTATTTT. Amino acid sequence: CASSWKAGTPRSETDTQYF. Full variable domain (outside the CDR3, taken from reference TRBV7-9 and TRBJ2-3): DTGVSQNPRHKITKRGQNVTFRCDPISEHNRLYWYRQTLGQGPEFLTYFQNEAQLEKSRLLSDRFSAERPKGSFSTLEIQRTEQGDSAMYLCASSWKAGTPRSETDTQYFGPGTRLTVL.

This sequence joins TRBV5-1 and TRBJ2-5; D gene ambiguous. CDR3 length equals 13 residues. The germline CDR1 and CDR2 sequences are SGHRS and YFSETQ. V was pared by 0 bases and J by 8 bases, with 11 bases between. In nucleotides, the CDR3 is TGCGCCAGCAGCTTGGCACTACCGGCCACCCAGTACTTC. Residues: CASSLALPATQYF.

This chain connects TRBV2 to TRBJ1-1; 10 positions match TRBD1. Germline V CDR1 and CDR2: SNHLY, FYNNEI. J gave up 5 bases and V 5 bases, and 14 bases lay outside the gene matches. The CDR3 covers 17 residues. The CDR3, as DNA: TGTGCCAGCAGTCGGGACAGGGGTGGAGCAGCTGGAACTGAAGCTTTCTTT. It specifies CASSRDRGGAAGTEAFF.

The V gene is TRBV5-1, the J gene TRBJ2-5; D unclear. The CDR3 sequence is 14 residues long. Per the germline V gene, CDR1 is SGHRS and CDR2 is YFSETQ. Trimming left V 4 bases short and J 1 base short, with 11 bases between. This chain's CDR3 is CASSPIPGQETQYF. CDR3 in DNA: TGCGCCAGCAGCCCTATTCCGGGCCAAGAGACCCAGTACTTC.

This chain uses TRBV27 with TRBJ2-2; possible D gene TRBD2, 6 bases. With 8 bases removed from V and 6 bases from J, the gap between germline ends came to 19 bases. This CDR3 spans 15 amino acids. Germline V gene data show CDR1 as MNHEY and CDR2 as SMNVEV (reference sequence). The CDR3 is CASLTNRGRPGELFF. The CDR3, as DNA: TGTGCCAGCCTAACGAACCGAGGGAGGCCCGGGGAGCTGTTTTTT.

The V gene is TRBV7-2, the J gene TRBJ2-1, with TRBD2 as a possible D gene (5 bases). There are 17 residues in the CDR3. Germline CDR1 and CDR2: SGHTA and FQGNSA. The ends were cut back, 0 bases at V and 2 bases at J, with 14 bases in the middle. This chain's CDR3 is CASSLAVGNGAYNEQFF. The DNA for the CDR3 is TGTGCCAGCAGCTTAGCGGTCGGGAACGGGGCCTACAATGAGCAGTTCTTC.

V gene TRBV5-6 combines with J gene TRBJ2-3, with 7 bases lining up with TRBD2. The junction had 7 bases not matched to a gene; V was cut back by 2 bases and J by 4 bases. There are 15 residues in the CDR3. Germline assignment: CDR1 SGHDT and CDR2 YYEEEE. CDR3 DNA sequence: TGTGCCAGCAGCTTCGGGCTAGCGGACTCAGATACGCAGTATTTT. Its protein product is CASSFGLADSDTQYF.

CDR3 sequence reads: CASSPGTSGRLTDTQYF. The CDR3 DNA is TGTGCCAGCAGCCCGGGGACTAGCGGGAGATTAACAGATACGCAGTATTTT. The gene calls are TRBV7-3 and TRBJ2-3; 14 nucleotides agree with TRBD2. CDR1 is SGHTA, CDR2 FQGTGA, per germline. This CDR3 region has 17 residues. Unmatched junction bases numbered 7, after V lost 5 bases and J lost 3 bases.

The chain couples TRBV9 to TRBJ2-2; unclear D gene. The CDR3 totals 14 residues. Germline V gene sequence: CDR1 SGDLS, CDR2 YYNGEE. Trimming pared 0 bases from V and 4 bases from J, leaving 7 bases between. CDR3 loop: CASSVAGRTGELFF. The CDR3 DNA reads TGTGCCAGCAGCGTAGCGGGCCGCACCGGGGAGCTGTTTTTT.

The rearrangement uses TRBV30 and TRBJ1-3; D unclear. Germline V gene sequence: CDR1 GTSNPN, CDR2 SVGIG (reference sequence). This CDR3 comprises 14 residues. V was shortened by 0 bases and J by 0 bases, with 6 bases between the two germline ends. CDR3 amino acids: CAWSVGGSGNTIYF. Here the CDR3 DNA reads TGTGCCTGGAGTGTAGGAGGCTCTGGAAACACCATATATTTT.

The chain uses TRBV5-4 and TRBJ1-2; D remains ambiguous. Germline lookup yields CDR1 SGHNT and CDR2 YYREEE (reference sequence). The CDR3 contains 13 residues. The V and J ends lost 4 bases and 6 bases respectively, with 13 bases between them. CDR3 amino acids: CASSPDSLNGYTF. The CDR3 DNA follows: TGTGCCAGCAGCCCGGATTCCTTGAATGGCTACACCTTC.

This clone appeared once. V usage is TRBV7-3 and J usage is TRBJ2-1, with D unresolved. The CDR3 contains 15 residues. Trimming pared 2 bases from V and 0 bases from J, leaving 8 bases between. In germline, CDR1 is SGHTA, CDR2 FQGTGA. In nucleotides, the CDR3 is TGTGCCAGCAGCTTATCCCGGAGCTCCTACAATGAGCAGTTCTTC. Residues: CASSLSRSSYNEQFF.

In this sample, this clone turned up once. The CDR3 spells CATSRDQAGVGNEQFF. The DNA for the CDR3 is TGTGCCACCAGCAGAGATCAAGCGGGAGTCGGTAATGAGCAGTTCTTC. The chain is built from TRBV15 and TRBJ2-1, with 8 nucleotides matching TRBD2. The V gene end was trimmed by 0 bases and the J gene end by 7 bases; junction bases not matched to a gene: 8. The length of the CDR3 is 16 residues. Germline CDR1 and CDR2: LNHNV and YYDKDF (reference sequence).

The gene calls are TRBV7-3 and TRBJ2-1; 13 positions agree with TRBD2. V dropped 5 bases and J dropped 6; count of bases not matched to a gene: 7. CDR3 length equals 16 residues. Germline V gene lookup returns CDR1 SGHTA and CDR2 FQGTGA. As DNA, the CDR3 is TGTGCCAGCAGCCCCGGGACTAGCGGGAAAGTCAATGAGCAGTTCTTC. Translating gives CASSPGTSGKVNEQFF.

The chain combines TRBV19 with TRBJ2-5; 10 bases are shared with TRBD2. The germline V gene has CDR1 LNHDA and CDR2 SQIVND (reference sequence). After removal of 4 bases from V and 5 bases from J, the junction contained 13 bases not matched to a gene. This CDR3 is built from 17 residues. CDR3 sequence: CASSRSPWTSGQETQYF. DNA for the CDR3: TGTGCCAGTAGTAGATCCCCCTGGACTAGCGGCCAGGAGACCCAGTACTTC.

The chain combines TRBV19 with TRBJ1-1; D perhaps matches TRBD1 (6 bases). Trimming took 6 bases from V and 3 from J, leaving 14 bases between them. Germline V gives CDR1 LNHDA, CDR2 SQIVND (reference sequence). The CDR3 loop spans 14 amino acids. The CDR3 spells CASSIGGAHTEAFF. Written as DNA, the CDR3 is TGTGCCAGTAGCATTGGGGGGGCACACACTGAAGCTTTCTTT.

V is TRBV18 and J is TRBJ2-3; the D gene is possibly TRBD1 (5 bases). The germline CDR1 and CDR2 sequences are KGHSH and LQKENI. V shed 4 bases and J shed 1 base, with 9 bases lying between them. The CDR3 loop spans 14 amino acids. CDR3 in DNA: TGTGCCAGCTCACTACAACAGGGCACAGATACGCAGTATTTT. Protein product: CASSLQQGTDTQYF.

The rearrangement links TRBV5-1 to TRBJ1-1, with a weak D call TRBD1 (5 bases). The CDR3 runs to 13 residues. The V end was cut by 9 bases, the J end by 5 bases, with 17 bases between. Germline CDR1 and CDR2: SGHRS and YFSETQ. The CDR3 coding sequence is TGCGCCATCTCGGACGGCGGGGGGACTGAAGCTTTCTTT. Amino acids: CAISDGGGTEAFF.

The chain links TRBV28 to TRBJ1-2; the D gene is possibly TRBD1 (5 bases). Germline loops: CDR1 MDHEN, CDR2 SYDVKM. V gave up 6 bases and J gave up 1 base, with 9 bases separating them. The length of the CDR3 is 13 residues. The CDR3 DNA sequence: TGTGCCAGCAGAGGGGAGGGTAACTATGGCTACACCTTC. This gives the protein CASRGEGNYGYTF.

The V call is TRBV2, the J call TRBJ2-7; D not certain. The CDR3 runs 15 residues. V shed 0 bases and J shed 3 bases, with 12 bases lying between them. The V gene's germline CDR1 is SNHLY and CDR2 FYNNEI. The DNA of the CDR3 is TGTGCCAGCAGTGAAGCGGGGTTTTCTTACTACGAGCAGTACTTC. It specifies CASSEAGFSYYEQYF.